The clone carrying this T cell receptor beta chain was seen ten or more times. Its antigen is not identified. A primer in the constant region served to generate TCR beta cDNA from 500 ng of total RNA. Library construction for TCR beta comprised three nested multiplex PCR rounds performed with slightly modified ARM-PCR. For approximately 11 cycles apiece, the opening two PCR rounds ran with TRBV1-TRBV30 forward primers and a C-beta reverse primer. TCRdb re-called the multiplex PCR reads with MiXCR, one entry per CDR3 protein. The repertoire holds 75,000 to 80,000 distinct CDR3 sequences, around 66% seen once, with less than 30% in the top ten. Co-extracted RNA and DNA came from roughly 20-30 mg of unsorted bulk tissue. These data come from a study of tumor-infiltrating lymphocytes in primary liver carcinoma. Study information: Enrolled patients were male and female, aged 30 to 69 years.

Whole-study results and caveats: Tumor-adjacent and tumor-blood pairs overlapped less than tumor region pairs did.

CDR1 and CDR2 (germline): SGHAT, FQNNGV. Trimming stripped 0 bases from V and 14 bases from J, with 16 bases between. This CDR3 region has 14 residues. Sequencing used tumor-adjacent normal liver tissue. This receptor was taken from a man in his forties or fifties with primary liver carcinoma and hepatitis B virus infection. This sequence joins TRBV11-2 and TRBJ1-4; possibly TRBD1 for D (6 bases). The CDR3 DNA reads as TGTGCCAGCAGCTTAGATCTTGGGGGGCTCAGGCTGTTTTTT. Amino acids: CASSLDLGGLRLFF.